This T cell receptor (beta chain) originates from a study of graft-versus-host responses after intestinal transplantation. Study context: Among the recipients, all got anti-thymocyte globulin induction and then tacrolimus and steroids for about 3 years.

The CDR3 contains 10 residues. The V end was cut by 5 bases, the J end by 7 bases, with 9 bases between. The V gene's germline CDR1 is DFQATT and CDR2 SNEGSKA (reference sequence). For this clone: The antigen is undetermined.

This table comes from immunoSEQ multiplex PCR, and its TCRdb copy is limited to in-frame clones, with some not included. The sample lists more than 95,000 clones; about nine tenths were seen once. General study results and limits: Within the allografts of patients who had graft-donor T cell macrochimerism, graft-versus-host to host-versus-graft clonal ratios were high. Declining HvG levels early post-transplant were linked to peak circulating GvH clone levels. GvH clones were found in recipient marrow; some appeared first in ileum or blood.

The clonotype originates from a human donor who received an intestinal transplant. The specimen was unstimulated CD4+ T cells sorted from spleen or lymph node cells, collected before intestinal transplant. The V gene is TRBV20-1, the J gene TRBJ2-7, with D possibly TRBD2 on 5 matching bases. Here the CDR3 DNA reads TGCAGTGCTTCGGGGAAAGAGCAGTACTTC. Translated: CSASGKEQYF.